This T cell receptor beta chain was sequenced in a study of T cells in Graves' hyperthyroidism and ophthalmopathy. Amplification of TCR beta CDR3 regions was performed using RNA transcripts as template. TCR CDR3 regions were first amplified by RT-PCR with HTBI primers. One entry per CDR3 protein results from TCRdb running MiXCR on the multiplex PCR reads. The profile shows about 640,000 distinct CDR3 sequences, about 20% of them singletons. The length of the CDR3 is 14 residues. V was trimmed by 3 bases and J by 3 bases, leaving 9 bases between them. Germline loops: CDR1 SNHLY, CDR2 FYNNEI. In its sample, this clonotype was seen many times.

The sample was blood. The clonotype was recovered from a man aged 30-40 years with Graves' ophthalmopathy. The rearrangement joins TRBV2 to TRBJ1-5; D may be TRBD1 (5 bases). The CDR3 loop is CASSEAGLNQPQHF. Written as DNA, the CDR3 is TGTGCCAGCAGTGAGGCGGGGCTCAATCAGCCCCAGCATTTT.